A single sample gave rise to the 32 T cell receptor beta chains below, sequenced in a study of vaccination effects on CD4 cells after COVID-19. These receptors' targets are unknown. Before sequencing took place, the ViraFEST assay used viral peptide pools to expand antigen-specific CD4+ T cells. Having been cultured for around nine days, the cells underwent CD4+ T cell isolation. Either the BNT162b2 or mRNA-1273 vaccine was given to participants in two doses. The data were produced by immunoSEQ multiplex PCR, yet TCRdb's version contains in-frame clones alone and is incomplete. The data hold approximately 30,000 clones, with about 83% observed a single time. The material was CD4+ T cells from PBMCs cultured with HCoV-NL63 spike peptides, obtained after COVID-19 vaccination. These TCRs come from a human donor who received a COVID-19 vaccine. Some clones in this sample may be carry-over from other donors' samples.

There are a few counts of this clone. This chain connects TRBV5-6 to TRBJ2-5; 9 nucleotides agree with TRBD2. This CDR3 has 18 amino acids. Trimming removed 2 bases from V and 4 bases from J; junction bases left unmatched: 15. Germline CDR1 and CDR2: SGHDT and YYEEEE. The CDR3 nucleotides read TGTGCCAGCAGCTTTAGGGCTAGCGGGGCCCGCAGGGGAGAGACCCAGTACTTC. Protein product: CASSFRASGARRGETQYF.

This rearrangement joins TRBV28 to TRBJ2-1; D not certain. CDR1 is MDHEN, CDR2 SYDVKM, per germline. V lost 7 bases, J lost 1 base, and 17 bases lay in between. There are 16 residues in the CDR3. The CDR3 here is CASNPRAEASYNEQFF. The CDR3 bases are TGTGCCAGCAACCCCCGAGCAGAGGCATCCTACAATGAGCAGTTCTTC.

The J gene is TRBJ1-5, the V gene TRBV7-8; no clear D. CDR3 length: 14 residues. V gave up 4 bases and J gave up 7 bases, with 14 bases separating them. Germline V gene data show CDR1 as SGHVS and CDR2 as FQNEAQ. CDR3 sequence (DNA): TGTGCCAGCAGCTCCGCAGGTGATGAGCAGCCCCAGCATTTT. Translating it yields CASSSAGDEQPQHF.

The chain recombines TRBV7-2 with TRBJ2-3; D unresolved. V lost 7 bases, J lost 2 bases, and 10 bases lay in between. From germline, CDR1 is SGHTA and CDR2 FQGNSA. The CDR3 has 13 residues. CDR3 nucleotide sequence: TGTGCCAGCACCTATCGGATCACAGATACGCAGTATTTT. Its translation is CASTYRITDTQYF.

The gene calls are TRBV7-6 and TRBJ1-5, with D tentatively TRBD1 (6 bases). Germline assignment: CDR1 SGHVS and CDR2 FNYEAQ. The V end was cut by 1 base, the J end by 1 base, with 11 bases between. The CDR3 consists of 16 residues. The CDR3 sequence: CASSLGPGESNQPQHF. In nucleotides, the CDR3 is TGTGCCAGCAGCTTAGGGCCAGGGGAGAGCAATCAGCCCCAGCATTTT.

The rearrangement links TRBV5-1 to TRBJ1-2, with D uncertain. The CDR3 is 13 amino acids. With 2 bases removed from V and 8 bases from J, the gap between germline ends came to 13 bases. CDR1 SGHRS and CDR2 YFSETQ come from the germline V gene. As DNA, the CDR3 is TGCGCCAGCAGCTTCTATACTCAGGAGGGCTACACCTTC. Protein: CASSFYTQEGYTF.

The sample holds a few counts of this clone. The chain recombines TRBV20-1 with TRBJ2-2; D ambiguous. V was trimmed by 3 bases and J by 0 bases, leaving 11 bases between them. The CDR3 spans 15 residues. CDR1 and CDR2 from the germline V gene are DFQATT and SNEGSKA (reference sequence). This CDR3 reads CSASWTDPNTGELFF. The CDR3 region has the DNA TGCAGTGCTAGTTGGACGGACCCGAACACCGGGGAGCTGTTTTTT.

This chain joins TRBV9 and TRBJ1-6; tentatively, D is TRBD1 (6 bases). V lost 4 bases and J lost 7, with 15 bases in between. The CDR3 runs 15 residues. The germline CDR1 and CDR2 sequences are SGDLS and YYNGEE. The CDR3 loop is CASSTLPGQNSPLHF. CDR3 DNA sequence: TGTGCCAGCAGCACTCTACCGGGACAAAATTCACCCCTCCACTTT.

The chain recombines TRBV11-2 with TRBJ2-5, with D hard to call. The length of the CDR3 is 15 residues. Trimming pared 0 bases from V and 5 bases from J, leaving 13 bases between. CDR1 is SGHAT, CDR2 FQNNGV, per germline. CDR3 protein: CASSLDGRIRETQYF. DNA for the CDR3: TGTGCCAGCAGCTTAGATGGCCGGATCCGGGAGACCCAGTACTTC. The full variable domain, rest sourced from reference TRBV11-2 and TRBJ2-5, is EAGVAQSPRYKIIEKRQSVAFWCNPISGHATLYWYQQILGQGPKLLIQFQNNGVVDDSQLPKDRFSAERLKGVDSTLKIQPAKLEDSAVYLCASSLDGRIRETQYFGPGTRLLVL.

This chain joins TRBV19 and TRBJ2-2, with D possibly called TRBD1 or TRBD2 (5 bases each). Germline V gives CDR1 LNHDA, CDR2 SQIVND (reference sequence). V was shortened by 4 bases and J by 0 bases, with 12 bases between the two germline ends. The CDR3 spans 16 residues. The CDR3 loop reads CASSSWGRTNTGELFF. The CDR3 DNA is TGTGCCAGTAGTAGTTGGGGACGTACGAACACCGGGGAGCTGTTTTTT.

This clone showed up just once. The chain carries TRBV2 and TRBJ1-6, with D uncertain. The CDR3 spans 16 residues. The germline V gene has CDR1 SNHLY and CDR2 FYNNEI. Trimming left V 1 base short and J 0 bases short, with 7 bases between. CDR3 DNA: TGTGCCAGCAGTGAAGGACACCCCTCCTATAATTCACCCCTCCACTTT. Translated: CASSEGHPSYNSPLHF.

The chain recombines TRBV7-9 with TRBJ1-1; weak D call: TRBD1 (5 bases). Trimming stripped 4 bases from V and 4 bases from J, with 13 bases between. The length of the CDR3 is 14 residues. CDR1 and CDR2 from the germline V gene are SEHNR and FQNEAQ (reference sequence). The CDR3 reads CASSSGTVSTEAFF. The CDR3, as DNA: TGTGCCAGCAGCTCAGGGACCGTGAGCACTGAAGCTTTCTTT.

This CDR3 reads CASSIPVQNTGELFF. The CDR3 DNA is TGTGCCAGCTCTATCCCGGTCCAGAACACCGGGGAGCTGTTTTTT. The chain joins TRBV7-8 to TRBJ2-2; no definite D call. The CDR3 has 15 amino acids. The germline V and J ends were trimmed by 8 bases and 1 base, with 14 bases remaining between them. Germline V CDR1 and CDR2: SGHVS, FQNEAQ.

This chain joins TRBV5-1 and TRBJ2-7; D unclear. Germline CDR1 and CDR2: SGHRS and YFSETQ. This CDR3 comprises 13 residues. V was pared by 0 bases and J by 0 bases, with 4 bases between. Here the CDR3 reads CASSLDPSYEQYV. The DNA for the CDR3 is TGCGCCAGCAGCTTGGACCCCTCCTACGAGCAGTACGTC.

The chain joins TRBV18 to TRBJ2-6; tentatively, D is TRBD1 (5 bases). The V gene's germline CDR1 is KGHSH and CDR2 LQKENI. CDR3 length: 16 amino acids. Trimming shortened V by 1 base and J by 4 bases, and 11 bases separated the two germline ends. The CDR3 spells CASSPLSGSGANVLTF. CDR3 nucleotides: TGTGCCAGCTCACCACTTTCAGGGTCCGGGGCCAACGTCCTGACTTTC.

A single count supports this clone. The chain employs TRBV6-2 or TRBV6-3 and TRBJ1-2; unclear D gene. The CDR3 has 12 amino acids. CDR1 and CDR2 from the germline V gene are MNHEY and SVGEGT. Trimming shortened V by 0 bases and J by 8 bases, and 7 bases separated the two germline ends. CDR3 nucleotides: TGTGCCAGCAGTTACTCTTGGTGGGGCTACACCTTC. Translated, it gives CASSYSWWGYTF.

This clone was observed a few times. V is TRBV29-1 and J is TRBJ2-2; D call uncertain. CDR1 SQVTM and CDR2 ANQGSEA come from the germline V gene. V lost 6 bases, J lost 6 bases, and 17 bases lay in between. This CDR3 region has 14 residues. DNA for the CDR3: TGCAGCGTCAATAGCTGGCTCGGGTCCGGGGAGCTGTTTTTT. Translating it yields CSVNSWLGSGELFF.

This rearrangement joins TRBV5-1 to TRBJ2-5; 10 bases align to TRBD2. From germline, CDR1 is SGHRS and CDR2 YFSETQ. The CDR3 has 19 residues. J was trimmed by 2 bases and V by 0 bases; bases with no gene match: 13. Here the CDR3 reads CASSLERGGPRSNQETQYF. The CDR3 DNA sequence: TGCGCCAGCAGCTTGGAGCGGGGGGGGCCGCGGTCTAATCAAGAGACCCAGTACTTC. The entire variable domain, with the rest obtained from reference TRBV5-1 and TRBJ2-5, is as follows: KAGVTQTPRYLIKTRGQQVTLSCSPISGHRSVSWYQQTPGQGLQFLFEYFSETQRNKGNFPGRFSGRQFSNSRSEMNVSTLELGDSALYLCASSLERGGPRSNQETQYFGPGTRLLVL.

This clone was counted between two and nine times. The chain recombines TRBV18 with TRBJ2-5; D not resolved. The V end lost 1 base, the J end lost 0 bases, and 9 bases lay between the germline ends. Germline lookup yields CDR1 KGHSH and CDR2 LQKENI. This CDR3 has 15 residues. Written as DNA, the CDR3 is TGTGCCAGCTCACCACGGATCGCGAACCAAGAGACCCAGTACTTC. Residues: CASSPRIANQETQYF.

The chain links TRBV3-1 (or the pseudogene TRBV3-2) to TRBJ1-3; D remains unclear. Germline V gene lookup returns CDR1 LGHDT and CDR2 YNNKEL (reference sequence). The CDR3 is made up of 15 amino acids. The V end lost 4 bases, the J end lost 0 bases, and 10 bases lay between the germline ends. The CDR3 is CASSLGGHSGNTIYF. The CDR3 DNA follows: TGTGCCAGCAGCCTCGGTGGTCACTCTGGAAACACCATATATTTT.

The rearrangement links TRBV2 to TRBJ1-2; 9 bases match TRBD1. The V gene's germline CDR1 is SNHLY and CDR2 FYNNEI. The junction had 10 bases not matched to a gene; V was cut back by 6 bases and J by 5 bases. This CDR3 comprises 15 residues. The CDR3 loop reads CASREVTGGAYGYTF. The CDR3 nucleotides read TGTGCCAGCAGGGAGGTAACAGGGGGCGCATATGGCTACACCTTC.

The rearrangement uses TRBV5-1 and TRBJ2-1; D might be TRBD1 or TRBD2, each matching 5 bases. The CDR3 is made up of 16 amino acids. The germline V gene has CDR1 SGHRS and CDR2 YFSETQ. The ends were cut back, 2 bases at V and 5 bases at J, with 17 bases in the middle. Written as DNA, the CDR3 is TGCGCCAGCAGCTTATTGGGGGTAGGGTCTCACAATGAGCAGTTCTTC. As protein: CASSLLGVGSHNEQFF.

The chain employs TRBV24-1 and TRBJ2-5, with 8 bases identical to TRBD1. V lost 2 bases, J lost 2 bases, and 3 bases stayed unmatched. CDR1 is KGHDR, CDR2 SFDVKD, per germline. The CDR3 sequence is 15 residues long. CDR3 in amino acids: CATSDYRTGQETQYF. Here the CDR3 DNA reads TGTGCCACCAGTGATTACCGGACAGGGCAAGAGACCCAGTACTTC.

The chain carries TRBV24-1 and TRBJ1-1; D is unclear. V was clipped by 0 bases and J by 0 bases, with 7 bases between them. CDR3 length: 15 amino acids. The V gene's germline CDR1 is KGHDR and CDR2 SFDVKD. Written as DNA, the CDR3 is TGTGCCACCAGTGATTTGGGCCGGATGAACACTGAAGCTTTCTTT. Its translation is CATSDLGRMNTEAFF.

In DNA form, the CDR3 reads TGTGCCAGCAGTTGGACGCGGTGGGGGGCCTACAATGAGCAGTTCTTC. This codes for CASSWTRWGAYNEQFF. V is TRBV6-5 and J is TRBJ2-1; possible D gene TRBD2, 6 bases. With 4 bases removed from V and 2 bases from J, the gap between germline ends came to 15 bases. The germline CDR1 and CDR2 sequences are MNHEY and SVGAGI. This CDR3 contains 16 residues.

The V gene is TRBV9, the J gene TRBJ2-3, with D hard to call. The CDR3 length is 13 residues. V was pared by 1 base and J by 2 bases, with 5 bases between. The germline V gene encodes CDR1 SGDLS and CDR2 YYNGEE. The CDR3 sequence is CASSVSSTDTQYF. The CDR3 DNA follows: TGTGCCAGCAGCGTAAGCTCCACAGATACGCAGTATTTT.

The chain uses TRBV7-2 and TRBJ2-7; D is unresolved. The CDR3 totals 13 residues. Trimming pared 3 bases from V and 3 bases from J, leaving 9 bases between. Germline V gene data show CDR1 as SGHTA and CDR2 as FQGNSA. CDR3 residues: CASSFSPGYEQYV. CDR3 nucleotide sequence: TGTGCCAGCAGCTTTTCCCCGGGCTACGAGCAGTACGTC.

The chain uses TRBV21-1 and TRBJ2-7; the table's D call, TRBD2, was not checked against the DNA. TRBV21-1 is an annotated pseudogene. This CDR3 contains 13 residues. The CDR3 bases are TGTGCCAGCCGTCCAAAGAACTTATACGAGCAGTACGTC. Translation gives CASRPKNLYEQYV.

The rearrangement links TRBV18 to TRBJ1-4; D call uncertain. Germline V gene data show CDR1 as KGHSH and CDR2 as LQKENI. The V end lost 6 bases, the J end lost 0 bases, and 11 bases lay between the germline ends. CDR3 length: 15 amino acids. CDR3 DNA: TGTGCCAGCTCGCAGAATTTTGCAACTAATGAAAAACTGTTTTTT. Translating gives CASSQNFATNEKLFF.

This clone was seen a single time. The chain combines TRBV2 with TRBJ2-3; 9 bases line up with TRBD1. V was pared by 6 bases and J by 0 bases, with 4 bases of the junction left unmatched. CDR3 length: 15 residues. Germline V gene lookup returns CDR1 SNHLY and CDR2 FYNNEI. The CDR3 nucleotides are TGTGCCAGCAGCGCGGACAGGGGAAGCACAGATACGCAGTATTTT. It specifies CASSADRGSTDTQYF. Full variable domain (outside the CDR3, taken from reference TRBV2 and TRBJ2-3): EPEVTQTPSHQVTQMGQEVILRCVPISNHLYFYWYRQILGQKVEFLVSFYNNEISEKSEIFDDQFSVERPDGSNFTLKIRSTKLEDSAMYFCASSADRGSTDTQYFGPGTRLTVL.

This chain connects TRBV5-5 to TRBJ1-4, with a possible D match to TRBD1 (5 bases). The CDR3 is 17 residues long. Germline V gene sequence: CDR1 SGHKS, CDR2 YYEKEE (reference sequence). V dropped 0 bases and J dropped 7 bases, with 19 bases sitting between them. The CDR3 nucleotides are TGTGCCAGCAGCTTGGGAAGTGGGGCAGGCGGACGTGAAAAACTGTTTTTT. This encodes CASSLGSGAGGREKLFF.

The rearrangement joins TRBV5-1 to TRBJ1-2, with 8 bases aligning to TRBD1. Germline CDR1 SGHRS, CDR2 YFSETQ. There are 17 residues in the CDR3. V was pared by 3 bases and J by 8 bases, with 18 bases of the junction left unmatched. The CDR3 DNA reads TGCGCCAGCAGCTGGGGCGGGACAGGTTCTTTTGTGGAAGGCTACACCTTC. Translating it yields CASSWGGTGSFVEGYTF.